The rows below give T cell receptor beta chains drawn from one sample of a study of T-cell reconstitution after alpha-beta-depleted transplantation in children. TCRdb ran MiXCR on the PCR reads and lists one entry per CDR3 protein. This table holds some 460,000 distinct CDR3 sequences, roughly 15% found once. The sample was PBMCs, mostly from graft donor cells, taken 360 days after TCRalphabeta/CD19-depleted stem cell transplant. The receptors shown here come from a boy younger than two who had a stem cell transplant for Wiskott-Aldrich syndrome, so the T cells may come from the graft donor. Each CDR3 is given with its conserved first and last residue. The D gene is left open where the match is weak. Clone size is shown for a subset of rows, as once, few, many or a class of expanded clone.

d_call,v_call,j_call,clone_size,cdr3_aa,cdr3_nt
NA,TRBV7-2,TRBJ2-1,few,CASSQTIYNEQFF,TGTGCCAGCAGCCAGACCATCTACAATGAGCAGTTCTTC
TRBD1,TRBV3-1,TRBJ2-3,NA,CASSHGDRDPDTQYF,TGTGCCAGCAGCCACGGGGACAGGGACCCAGATACGCAGTATTTT
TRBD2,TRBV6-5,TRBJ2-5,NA,CASSYPSGGAGQETQYF,TGTGCCAGCAGTTACCCTAGCGGGGGGGCAGGCCAAGAGACCCAGTACTTC
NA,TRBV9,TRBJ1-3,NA,CASEGSGNTIYF,TGTGCCAGCGAGGGCTCTGGAAACACCATATATTTT
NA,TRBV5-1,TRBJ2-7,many,CASSLDQGQPEQYF,TGCGCCAGCAGCTTGGATCAGGGACAACCCGAGCAGTACTTC
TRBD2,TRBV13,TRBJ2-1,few,CASSLAGLAGNEQFF,TGTGCCAGCAGCTTAGCGGGACTAGCGGGAAATGAGCAGTTCTTC
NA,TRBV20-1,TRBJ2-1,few,CSGPLTVYSYNEQFF,TGCAGTGGACCTCTGACAGTTTACTCCTACAATGAGCAGTTCTTC
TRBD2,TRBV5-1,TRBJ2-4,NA,CASSVGLVGNIQYF,TGCGCCAGCAGCGTGGGACTAGTGGGAAACATTCAGTATTTC
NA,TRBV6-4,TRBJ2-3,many,CASSLEKTDTQYF,TGTGCCAGCAGTCTCGAAAAAACAGATACGCAGTATTTT
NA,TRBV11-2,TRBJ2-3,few,CASSLGVAYTQYF,TGTGCCAGCAGCTTGGGGGTGGCCTATACGCAGTATTTT
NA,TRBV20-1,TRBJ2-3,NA,CSASHGPSTDTQYF,TGCAGTGCTAGCCACGGTCCTAGCACAGATACGCAGTATTTT
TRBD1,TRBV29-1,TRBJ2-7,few,CSVIRGNEQYF,TGCAGCGTGATCAGGGGGAACGAGCAGTACTTC
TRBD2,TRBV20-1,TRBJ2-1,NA,CSASAPSGGYNEQFF,TGCAGTGCTAGTGCTCCTAGCGGGGGCTACAATGAGCAGTTCTTC
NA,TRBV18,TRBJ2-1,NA,CASSHREGEQFF,TGTGCCAGCTCCCACAGGGAGGGTGAGCAGTTCTTC
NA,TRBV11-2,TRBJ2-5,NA,CASSLEIAHQETQYF,TGTGCCAGCAGCTTAGAAATAGCGCACCAAGAGACCCAGTACTTC
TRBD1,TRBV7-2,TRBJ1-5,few,CASSFDRGGTQHF,TGTGCCAGCAGCTTCGACAGGGGAGGGACCCAGCATTTT
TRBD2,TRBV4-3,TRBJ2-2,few,CASSQGWREGRGELFF,TGCGCCAGCAGCCAAGGCTGGCGGGAGGGCCGAGGGGAGCTGTTTTTT
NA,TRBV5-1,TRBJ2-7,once,CASRPRRGYLGEQYF,TGCGCCAGCAGACCACGCCGGGGCTACCTCGGCGAGCAGTACTTC
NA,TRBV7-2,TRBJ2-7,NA,CASSIQGGEQYF,TGTGCCAGCAGCATACAGGGTGGGGAGCAGTACTTC
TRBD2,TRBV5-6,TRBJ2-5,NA,CASSPPFGSGRDETQYF,TGTGCCAGCAGCCCCCCGTTCGGTAGCGGGAGGGATGAGACCCAGTACTTC
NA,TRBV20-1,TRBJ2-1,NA,CSARFPTKGNEQFF,TGCAGTGCTAGATTCCCGACTAAGGGGAATGAGCAGTTCTTC
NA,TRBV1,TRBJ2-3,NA,CTSSQGLAGGGINTQYF,TGCACCAGCAGCCAGGGGCTAGCGGGGGGCGGGATAAATACGCAGTATTTT
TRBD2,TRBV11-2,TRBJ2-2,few,CASSLVLLASGSGGELFF,TGTGCCAGCAGCTTAGTTCTCTTGGCTAGCGGGTCGGGCGGGGAGCTGTTTTTT
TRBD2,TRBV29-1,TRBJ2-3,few,CSVTGLAGVRDTQYF,TGCAGCGTTACGGGACTAGCGGGAGTAAGGGATACGCAGTATTTT
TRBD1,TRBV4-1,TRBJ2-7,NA,CASSQAGTGSIYEQYF,TGCGCCAGCAGCCAAGCCGGGACAGGGTCGATCTACGAGCAGTACTTC
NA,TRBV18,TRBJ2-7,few,CASSPKSYNPYEQYF,TGTGCCAGCTCACCTAAAAGTTACAACCCCTACGAGCAGTACTTC
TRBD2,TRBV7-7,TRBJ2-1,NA,CASSLGASGSEGEQFF,TGTGCCAGCAGCTTAGGGGCTAGCGGGAGTGAGGGTGAGCAGTTCTTC
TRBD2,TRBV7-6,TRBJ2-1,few,CASSLSATSETYNEQFF,TGTGCCAGCAGCTTATCGGCAACTAGCGAGACCTACAATGAGCAGTTCTTC
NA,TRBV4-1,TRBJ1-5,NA,CASSQGGPGPLNQPQHF,TGCGCCAGCAGCCAAGGGGGCCCGGGACCGCTCAATCAGCCCCAGCATTTT
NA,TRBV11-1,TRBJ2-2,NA,CASSLAGRVWGLNTGELFF,TGTGCCAGCAGCTTAGCGGGGCGAGTATGGGGGCTGAACACCGGGGAGCTGTTTTTT
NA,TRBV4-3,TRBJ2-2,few,CASSHKLITGELFF,TGCGCCAGCAGCCACAAACTGATCACCGGGGAGCTGTTTTTT
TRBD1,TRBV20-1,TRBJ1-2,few,CSALRQGNYGYTF,TGCAGTGCCCTAAGACAGGGAAACTATGGCTACACCTTC
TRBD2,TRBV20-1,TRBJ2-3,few,CSAREPAGGPPDTQYF,TGCAGTGCTAGAGAGCCAGCGGGAGGGCCCCCAGATACGCAGTATTTT
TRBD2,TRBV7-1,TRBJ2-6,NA,CASSSRIRGGQGKLLSGANVLTF,TGTGCCAGCAGCTCAAGGATCCGGGGGGGGCAGGGTAAACTCCTCTCTGGGGCCAACGTCCTGACTTTC
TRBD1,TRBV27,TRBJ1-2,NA,CASRLGDRGYGYTF,TGTGCCAGCAGATTGGGGGACAGGGGCTATGGCTACACCTTC
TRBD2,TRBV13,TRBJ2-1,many,CASSLGRGAYNEQFF,TGTGCCAGCAGCTTGGGGCGGGGGGCCTACAATGAGCAGTTCTTC
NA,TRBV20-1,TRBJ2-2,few,CSARLSSRTGELFF,TGCAGTGCTCGACTGAGTTCTCGGACCGGGGAGCTGTTTTTT
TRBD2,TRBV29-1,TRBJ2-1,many,CSVAPRGLADYNEQFF,TGCAGCGTGGCCCCTAGAGGACTAGCGGATTATAATGAGCAGTTCTTC
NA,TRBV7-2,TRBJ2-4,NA,CASSLGSFIAKNIQYF,TGTGCCAGCAGCTTAGGTAGTTTCATAGCCAAAAACATTCAGTACTTC
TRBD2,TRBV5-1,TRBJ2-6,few,CASSPWTSGSPISGANVLTF,TGCGCCAGCAGCCCCTGGACTAGCGGGAGCCCTATTTCTGGGGCCAACGTCCTGACTTTC
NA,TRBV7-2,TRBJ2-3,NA,CAGGGRGDRQYF,TGTGCCGGGGGGGGCCGGGGAGATAGGCAGTATTTT
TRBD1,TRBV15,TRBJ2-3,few,CATNRGGMGTDTQYF,TGTGCCACTAACAGGGGCGGCATGGGCACAGATACGCAGTATTTT
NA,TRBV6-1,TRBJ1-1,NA,CASSEATGGTEAFF,TGTGCCAGCAGTGAAGCGACAGGAGGGACTGAAGCTTTCTTT
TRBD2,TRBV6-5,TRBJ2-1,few,CASSYGSGKGYEQFF,TGTGCCAGCAGTTACGGGAGCGGGAAGGGCTATGAGCAGTTCTTC
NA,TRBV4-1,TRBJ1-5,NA,CASSPRQVFRPQHF,TGCGCCAGCAGCCCCCGACAGGTGTTTCGGCCCCAGCATTTT
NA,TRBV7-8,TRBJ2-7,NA,CASSLASGPEQYF,TGTGCCAGCAGCTTAGCGTCAGGGCCCGAGCAGTACTTC
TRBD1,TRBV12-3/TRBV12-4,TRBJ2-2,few,CASSFGTGGRTGELFF,TGTGCCAGCAGTTTTGGGACAGGGGGCAGAACCGGGGAGCTGTTTTTT
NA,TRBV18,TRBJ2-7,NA,CASSPGAEQYF,TGTGCCAGCTCACCCGGGGCCGAGCAGTACTTC
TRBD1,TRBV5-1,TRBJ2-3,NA,CASSLRTGKGDTQYF,TGCGCCAGCAGCTTGCGGACAGGGAAGGGGGATACGCAGTATTTT
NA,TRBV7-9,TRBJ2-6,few,CASSVLAGSGANVLTF,TGTGCCAGCAGCGTTCTTGCGGGTTCCGGGGCCAACGTCCTGACTTTC
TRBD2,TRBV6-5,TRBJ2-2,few,CASSYTGGWGRRTGELFF,TGTGCCAGCAGTTACACGGGAGGATGGGGGAGGAGGACCGGGGAGCTGTTTTTT
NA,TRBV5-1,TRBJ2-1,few,CASSDFTEQFF,TGCGCCAGCAGCGACTTTACTGAGCAGTTCTTC
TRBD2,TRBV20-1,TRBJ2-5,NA,CSLSGGQETQYF,TGCAGTCTCAGCGGGGGTCAAGAGACCCAGTACTTC
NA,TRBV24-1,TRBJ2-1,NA,CATSDWGGGQTNEQFF,TGTGCCACCAGTGATTGGGGGGGGGGGCAGACCAATGAGCAGTTCTTC
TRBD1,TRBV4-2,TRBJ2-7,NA,CASSLQGPGTGGTYEQYF,TGTGCCAGCAGCCTACAAGGGCCCGGGACAGGGGGAACCTACGAGCAGTACTTC
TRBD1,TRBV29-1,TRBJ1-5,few,CSVQTGVNQPQHF,TGCAGCGTCCAGACAGGGGTCAATCAGCCCCAGCATTTT
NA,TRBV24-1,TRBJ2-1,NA,CATSRGPYNEQFF,TGTGCCACCTCCCGGGGGCCCTACAATGAGCAGTTCTTC